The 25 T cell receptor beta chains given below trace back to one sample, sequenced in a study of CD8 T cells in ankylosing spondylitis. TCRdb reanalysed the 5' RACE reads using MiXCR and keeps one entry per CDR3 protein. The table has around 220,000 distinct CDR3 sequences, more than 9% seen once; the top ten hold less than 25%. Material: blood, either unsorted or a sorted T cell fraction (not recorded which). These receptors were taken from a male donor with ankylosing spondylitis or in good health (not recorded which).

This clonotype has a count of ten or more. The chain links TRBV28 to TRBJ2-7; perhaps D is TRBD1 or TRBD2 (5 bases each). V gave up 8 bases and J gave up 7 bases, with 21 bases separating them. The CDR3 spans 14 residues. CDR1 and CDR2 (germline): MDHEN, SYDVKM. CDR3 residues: CASPPPGSSGEQYF. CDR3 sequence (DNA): TGTGCCAGCCCCCCGCCAGGGAGTTCGGGGGAGCAGTACTTC.

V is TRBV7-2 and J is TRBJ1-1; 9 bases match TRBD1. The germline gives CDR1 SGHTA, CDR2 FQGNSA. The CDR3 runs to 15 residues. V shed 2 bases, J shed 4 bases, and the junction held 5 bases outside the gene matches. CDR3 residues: CASSLLGQGTTEAFF. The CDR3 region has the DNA TGTGCCAGCAGCTTACTTGGACAGGGGACCACTGAAGCTTTCTTT.

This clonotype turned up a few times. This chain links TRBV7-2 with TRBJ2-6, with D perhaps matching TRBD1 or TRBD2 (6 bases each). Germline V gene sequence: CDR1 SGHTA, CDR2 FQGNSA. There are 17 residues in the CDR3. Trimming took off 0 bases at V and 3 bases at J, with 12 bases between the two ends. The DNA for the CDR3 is TGTGCCAGCAGCTTAGCTGGGGGGCAGCTTGGGGCCAACGTCCTGACTTTC. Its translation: CASSLAGGQLGANVLTF.

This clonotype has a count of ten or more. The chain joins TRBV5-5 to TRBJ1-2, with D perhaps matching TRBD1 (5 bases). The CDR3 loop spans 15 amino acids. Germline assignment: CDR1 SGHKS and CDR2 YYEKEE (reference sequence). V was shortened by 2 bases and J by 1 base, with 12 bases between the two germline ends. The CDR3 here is CASSFGGRGNYGYTF. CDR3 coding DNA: TGTGCCAGCAGCTTTGGAGGGAGGGGTAACTATGGCTACACCTTC.

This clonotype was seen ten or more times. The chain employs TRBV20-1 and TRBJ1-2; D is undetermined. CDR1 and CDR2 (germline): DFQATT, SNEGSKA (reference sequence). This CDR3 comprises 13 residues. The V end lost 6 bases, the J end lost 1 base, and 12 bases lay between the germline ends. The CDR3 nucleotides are TGCAGTGCCCTCCCACCCTTTAACTATGGCTACACCTTC. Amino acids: CSALPPFNYGYTF.

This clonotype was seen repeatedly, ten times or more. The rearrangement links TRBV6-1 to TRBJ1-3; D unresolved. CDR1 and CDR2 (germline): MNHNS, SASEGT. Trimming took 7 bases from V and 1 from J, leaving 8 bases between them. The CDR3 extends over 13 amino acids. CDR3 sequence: CASTPGSGNTIYF. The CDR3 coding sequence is TGTGCCAGCACCCCTGGGTCTGGAAACACCATATATTTT.

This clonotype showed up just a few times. The DNA of the CDR3 is TGTGCCAGCAGTTACCCTAATACAGGGACCGGGGAGCTGTTTTTT. Translation gives CASSYPNTGTGELFF. J is TRBJ2-2 and V is TRBV6-5, with D possibly matching TRBD1 (6 bases). Germline V gene data show CDR1 as MNHEY and CDR2 as SVGAGI. Trimming shortened V by 2 bases and J by 5 bases, and 12 bases separated the two germline ends. This CDR3 comprises 15 residues.

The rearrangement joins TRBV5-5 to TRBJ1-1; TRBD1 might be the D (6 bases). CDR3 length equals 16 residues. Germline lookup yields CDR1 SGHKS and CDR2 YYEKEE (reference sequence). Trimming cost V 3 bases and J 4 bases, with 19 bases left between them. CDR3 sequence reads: CASSSQAGARVTEAFF. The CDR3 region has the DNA TGTGCCAGCAGCTCCCAAGCGGGGGCTCGGGTCACTGAAGCTTTCTTT.

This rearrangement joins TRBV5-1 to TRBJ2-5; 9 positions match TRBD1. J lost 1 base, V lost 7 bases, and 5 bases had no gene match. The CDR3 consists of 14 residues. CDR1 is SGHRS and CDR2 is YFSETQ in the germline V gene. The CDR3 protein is CASGRGQGQETQYF. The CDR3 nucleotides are TGCGCCAGCGGGAGGGGACAGGGCCAAGAGACCCAGTACTTC.

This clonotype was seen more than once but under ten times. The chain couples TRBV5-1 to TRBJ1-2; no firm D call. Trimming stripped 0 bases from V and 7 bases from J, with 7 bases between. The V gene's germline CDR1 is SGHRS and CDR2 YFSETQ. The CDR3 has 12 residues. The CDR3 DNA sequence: TGCGCCAGCAGCTTGGAGGCGGTTGGCTACACCTTC. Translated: CASSLEAVGYTF.

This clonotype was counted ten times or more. The CDR3: CSARGGFSYEQYF. CDR3 in DNA: TGCAGTGCTAGGGGGGGATTCTCCTACGAGCAGTACTTC. The V and J genes are TRBV20-1 and TRBJ2-7, with D possibly being TRBD2 (6 bases). Germline V gene sequence: CDR1 DFQATT, CDR2 SNEGSKA (reference sequence). The CDR3 loop spans 13 amino acids. The V end was cut by 3 bases, the J end by 0 bases, with 9 bases between.

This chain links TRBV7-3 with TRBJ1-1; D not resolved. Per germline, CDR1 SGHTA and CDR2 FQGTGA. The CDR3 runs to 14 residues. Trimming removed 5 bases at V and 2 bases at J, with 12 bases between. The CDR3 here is CASSISTINTEAFF. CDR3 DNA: TGTGCCAGCAGCATCAGTACGATCAACACTGAAGCTTTCTTT.

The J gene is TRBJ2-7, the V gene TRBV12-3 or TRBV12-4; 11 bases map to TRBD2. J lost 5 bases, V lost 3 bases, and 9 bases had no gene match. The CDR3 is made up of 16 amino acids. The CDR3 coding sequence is TGTGCCAGCAGTTTCTCGTCTAGCGGGGGGTACGACGAGCAGTACTTC. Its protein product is CASSFSSSGGYDEQYF.

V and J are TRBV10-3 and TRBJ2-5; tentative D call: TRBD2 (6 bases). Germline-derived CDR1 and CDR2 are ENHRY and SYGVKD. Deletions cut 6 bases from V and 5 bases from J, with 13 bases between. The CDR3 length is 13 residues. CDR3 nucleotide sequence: TGTGCCATCAGGCAGGGTAGCGGTGAGACCCAGTACTTC. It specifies CAIRQGSGETQYF.

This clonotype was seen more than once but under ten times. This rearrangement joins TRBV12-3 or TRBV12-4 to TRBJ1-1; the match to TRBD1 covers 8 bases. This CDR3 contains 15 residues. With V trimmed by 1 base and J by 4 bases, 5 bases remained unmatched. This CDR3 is CASSLDRDRPTEAFF. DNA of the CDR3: TGTGCCAGCAGTTTAGACCGGGACAGGCCCACTGAAGCTTTCTTT.

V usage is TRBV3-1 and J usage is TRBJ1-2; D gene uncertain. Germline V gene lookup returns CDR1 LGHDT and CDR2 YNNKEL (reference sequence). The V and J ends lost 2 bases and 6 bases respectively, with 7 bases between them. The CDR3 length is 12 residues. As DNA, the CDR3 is TGTGCCAGCAGCCAACTGGCGGATGGCTACACCTTC. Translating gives CASSQLADGYTF.

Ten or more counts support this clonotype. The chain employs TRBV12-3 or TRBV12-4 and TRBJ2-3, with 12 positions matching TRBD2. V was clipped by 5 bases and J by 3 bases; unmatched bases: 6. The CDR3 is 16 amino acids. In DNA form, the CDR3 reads TGTGCCAGCAGTCCTGGACTAGCGGGGAAGACAGATACGCAGTATTTT. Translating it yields CASSPGLAGKTDTQYF.

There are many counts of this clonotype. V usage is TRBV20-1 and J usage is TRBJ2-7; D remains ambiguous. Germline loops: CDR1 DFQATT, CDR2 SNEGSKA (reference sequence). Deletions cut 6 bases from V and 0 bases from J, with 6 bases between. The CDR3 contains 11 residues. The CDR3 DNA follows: TGCAGTGCCACCAGCTCCTACGAGCAGTACTTC. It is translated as CSATSSYEQYF.

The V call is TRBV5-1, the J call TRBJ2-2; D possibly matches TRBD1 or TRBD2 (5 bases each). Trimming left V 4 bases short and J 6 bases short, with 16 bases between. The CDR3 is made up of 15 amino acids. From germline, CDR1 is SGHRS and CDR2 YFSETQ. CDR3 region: CASSLTGDGAGELFF. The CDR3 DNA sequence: TGCGCCAGCAGCCTGACCGGGGACGGAGCCGGGGAGCTGTTTTTT.

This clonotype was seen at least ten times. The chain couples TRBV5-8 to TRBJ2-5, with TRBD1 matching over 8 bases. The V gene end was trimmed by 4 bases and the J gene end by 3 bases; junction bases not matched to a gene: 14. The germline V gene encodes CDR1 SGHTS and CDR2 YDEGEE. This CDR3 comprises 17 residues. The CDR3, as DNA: TGTGCCAGCAGCGGTTGGACAGGGTGGTCGAAAAAAGAGACCCAGTACTTC. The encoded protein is CASSGWTGWSKKETQYF.

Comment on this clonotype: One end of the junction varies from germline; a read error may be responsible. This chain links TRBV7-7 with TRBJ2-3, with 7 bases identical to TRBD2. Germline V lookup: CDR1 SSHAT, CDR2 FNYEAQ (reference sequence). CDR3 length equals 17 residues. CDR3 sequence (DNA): TGTGCTAGCAGCTTAGCGTCGACGGGGGGAGGCACAGATACGCAGTATTTT. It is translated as CASSLASTGGGTDTQYF.

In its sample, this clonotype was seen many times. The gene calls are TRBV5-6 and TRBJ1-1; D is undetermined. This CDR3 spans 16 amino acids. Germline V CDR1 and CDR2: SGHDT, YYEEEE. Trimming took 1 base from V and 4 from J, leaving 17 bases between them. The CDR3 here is CASSLLGPTRTTEAFF. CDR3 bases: TGTGCCAGCAGCTTGCTCGGGCCTACTCGGACCACTGAAGCTTTCTTT.

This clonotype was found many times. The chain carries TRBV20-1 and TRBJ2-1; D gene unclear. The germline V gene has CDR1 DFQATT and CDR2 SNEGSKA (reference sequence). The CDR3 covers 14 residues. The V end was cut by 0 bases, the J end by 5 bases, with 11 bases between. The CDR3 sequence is CSARDMNSNNEQFF. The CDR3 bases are TGCAGTGCTAGAGATATGAACAGTAACAATGAGCAGTTCTTC.

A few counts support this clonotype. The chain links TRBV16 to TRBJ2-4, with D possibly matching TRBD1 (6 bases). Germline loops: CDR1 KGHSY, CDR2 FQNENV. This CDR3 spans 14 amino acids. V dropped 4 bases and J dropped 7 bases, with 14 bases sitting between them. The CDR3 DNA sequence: TGTGCCAGCAGCCGAGGGGGAAGTAATAACATTCAGTACTTC. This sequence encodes CASSRGGSNNIQYF. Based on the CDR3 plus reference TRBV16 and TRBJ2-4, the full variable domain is GEEVAQTPKHLVRGEGQKAKLYCAPIKGHSYVFWYQQVLKNEFKFLISFQNENVFDETGMPKERFSAKCLPNSPCSLEIQATKLEDSAVYFCASSRGGSNNIQYFGAGTRLSVL.

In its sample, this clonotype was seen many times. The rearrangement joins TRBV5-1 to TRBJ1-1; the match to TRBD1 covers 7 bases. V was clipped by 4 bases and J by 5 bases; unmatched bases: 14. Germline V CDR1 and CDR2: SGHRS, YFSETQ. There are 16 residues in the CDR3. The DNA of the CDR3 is TGCGCCAGCAGCCCTTCCATCGTAGGGGGCAGAACTGAAGCTTTCTTT. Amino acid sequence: CASSPSIVGGRTEAFF.